This T cell receptor beta chain stems from a study of tumor-infiltrating lymphocytes in primary liver carcinoma. Study-wide context: The patient population consisted of men and women between 30 and 69 years of age.

Notes on this clonotype: Its target is unknown.

Study-level results: Against blood, tumors held a significantly higher top-250-clone fraction (p = 0.039).

With a constant-region primer, TCR beta cDNA was made from 450 to 500 ng of total RNA. Slightly modified ARM-PCR, run as three nested multiplex PCR rounds, produced the TCR beta libraries. Using its own MiXCR run on the multiplex PCR reads, TCRdb lists one record per CDR3 protein. The table lists hundreds of thousands of distinct CDR3 sequences, around three fifths of them singletons. Unsorted whole blood served as the source of blood RNA, and germline DNA was extracted as well. Sequencing input: peripheral blood. This TCR was sampled from a woman aged 25 to 39 with primary liver carcinoma and hepatitis B virus infection.

Written as DNA, the CDR3 is TGTGCCAGCAGTTACGCAGGGACTGCCCTTGGGGAGACCCAGTACTTC. It encodes CASSYAGTALGETQYF. The chain employs TRBV6-2 or TRBV6-3 and TRBJ2-5; maybe TRBD2 (6 bases). Germline assignment: CDR1 MNHEY and CDR2 SVGEGT. Trimming pared 2 bases from V and 5 bases from J, leaving 18 bases between. CDR3 size: 16 residues.